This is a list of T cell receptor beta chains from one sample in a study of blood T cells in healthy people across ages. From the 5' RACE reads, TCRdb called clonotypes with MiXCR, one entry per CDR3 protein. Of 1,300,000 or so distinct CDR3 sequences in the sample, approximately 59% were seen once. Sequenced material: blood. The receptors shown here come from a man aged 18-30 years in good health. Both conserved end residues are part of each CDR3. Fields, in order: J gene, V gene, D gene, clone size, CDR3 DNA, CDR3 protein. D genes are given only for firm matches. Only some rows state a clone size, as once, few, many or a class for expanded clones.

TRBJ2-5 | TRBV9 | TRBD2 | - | TGTGCCAGCAGCCCAGGACTAGCGGGAGATTGGGAGACCCAGTACTTC | CASSPGLAGDWETQYF
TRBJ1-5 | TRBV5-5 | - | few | TGTGCCAGCAGCTTGGCGGCAACTATTAGCAATCAGCCCCAGCATTTT | CASSLAATISNQPQHF
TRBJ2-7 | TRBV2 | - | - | TGTGCCAGCAGTTTAGCGGTCCCGCCCTACGAGCAGTACTTC | CASSLAVPPYEQYF
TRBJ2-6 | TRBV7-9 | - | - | TGTGCCAGCAGCTTAGCCGGGCTTGGGGCCAACGTCCTGACTTTC | CASSLAGLGANVLTF
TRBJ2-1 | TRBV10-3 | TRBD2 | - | TGTGCCATCAGTGAGTCGATTTATCGAGCGGGGGCCGGTTATGAGCAGTTCTTC | CAISESIYRAGAGYEQFF
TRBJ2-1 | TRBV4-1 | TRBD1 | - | TGCGCCAGCAGCCAGACCCCCAGCAGGGGGTACAATGAGCAGTTCTTC | CASSQTPSRGYNEQFF
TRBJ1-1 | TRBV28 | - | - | TGTGCCAGCAGTCTAGGCCAGGCGGAAAACAGAAAAGCTTTCTTT | CASSLGQAENRKAFF
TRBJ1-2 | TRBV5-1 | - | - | TGCGCCAGCAGCATAGACGACAGGCCCCAGGGGGGCTACACCTTC | CASSIDDRPQGGYTF
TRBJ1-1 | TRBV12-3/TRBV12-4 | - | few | TGTGCCAGCTTCGGGCTAGGGAACACTGAAGCTTTCTTT | CASFGLGNTEAFF
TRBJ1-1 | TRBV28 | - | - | TGTGCCAGCGTGAGGGTGGGTGACACTGAAGCTTTCTTT | CASVRVGDTEAFF
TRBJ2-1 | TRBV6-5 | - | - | TGTGCCAGCAGTTACTCCTGGGGCAACGACAATGAGCAGTTCTTC | CASSYSWGNDNEQFF
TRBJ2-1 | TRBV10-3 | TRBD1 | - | TGTGCCACCTCCGGGACAGGGAGCGATGAGCAGTTCTTC | CATSGTGSDEQFF
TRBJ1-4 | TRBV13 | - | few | TGTGCCAGCAGCATTTGGACAGCAACTAATGAAAAACTGTTTTTT | CASSIWTATNEKLFF
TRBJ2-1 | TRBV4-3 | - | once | TGCGCCAGCAGCCAAGATCTGGGGACACCAAACAATGAGCAGTTCTTC | CASSQDLGTPNNEQFF
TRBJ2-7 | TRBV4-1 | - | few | TGCGCCAGCAGCCAAGCGGAGGGAGACGGGTCCTACGAGCAGTACTTC | CASSQAEGDGSYEQYF
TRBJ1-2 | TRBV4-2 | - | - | TGTGCCAGCAGCCTCGGGGTTCAGCTTGGAATCAATAAGTATGGCTACACCTTC | CASSLGVQLGINKYGYTF
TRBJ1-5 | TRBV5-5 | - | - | TGTGCCAGCACGGCCTCGGGGAAGGTTGGGAGCAATCAGCCCCAGCATTTT | CASTASGKVGSNQPQHF
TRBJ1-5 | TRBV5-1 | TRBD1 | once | TGCGCCAGCAGCTCGGAGGGGGCTGGGCATCAGCCCCAGCATTTT | CASSSEGAGHQPQHF
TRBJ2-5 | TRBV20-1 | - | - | TGCAGTGCTAGGGGAACAATAGTTGAGACCCAGTACTTC | CSARGTIVETQYF
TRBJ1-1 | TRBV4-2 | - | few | TGTGCCAGCAGCCTCGATTACACTGAAGCTTTCTTT | CASSLDYTEAFF
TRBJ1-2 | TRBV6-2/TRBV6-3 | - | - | TGTGCCAGCAGTTACCTCACAAGGAGATCTTATGGCTACACCTTC | CASSYLTRRSYGYTF
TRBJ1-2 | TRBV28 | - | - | TGTGCCAGCAGTTTTGACCCACAGGGTGCATTCTACACCTTC | CASSFDPQGAFYTF
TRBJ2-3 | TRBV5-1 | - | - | TGCGCCAGCAGCTTAGGCGGGATGATGACAGATACGCAGTATTTT | CASSLGGMMTDTQYF
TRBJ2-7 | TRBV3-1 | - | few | TGTGCCAGCAGCCACTCTTGGAACGAGCAGTACTTC | CASSHSWNEQYF
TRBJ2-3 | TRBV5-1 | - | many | TGTGCCAGCAGCTTGTTCGGCACAGATACGCAGTATTTT | CASSLFGTDTQYF
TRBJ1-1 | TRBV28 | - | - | TGTGCCAGCAGCCAACCTGTGGACACTGAAGCTTTCTTT | CASSQPVDTEAFF
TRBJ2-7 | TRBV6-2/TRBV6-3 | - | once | TGTGCCAGCAGTTACTCCCGGGGGACGGGTCCTTCGAGCGAGCAGTACTTC | CASSYSRGTGPSSEQYF
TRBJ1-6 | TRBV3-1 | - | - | TGTGCCAGCAGCCAAGAAGCGCAGGATAATTCACCCCTCCACTTT | CASSQEAQDNSPLHF
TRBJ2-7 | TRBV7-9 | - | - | TGTGCCAGCAGCTTAGCCCATAGCCAGACGGACTACGAGCAGTACTTC | CASSLAHSQTDYEQYF
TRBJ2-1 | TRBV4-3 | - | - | TGCGCCAGCAGCCAAGGGGGACCCTTCAATGAGCAGTTCTTC | CASSQGGPFNEQFF
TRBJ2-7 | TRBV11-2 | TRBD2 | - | TGTGCCAGCAGCTCCGAAGCGGGACGACCCTACGAGCAGTACTTC | CASSSEAGRPYEQYF
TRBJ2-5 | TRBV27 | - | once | TGTACCAGCAGTAGCAGGGTTCGAGGTGAAGAGACCCAGTACTTC | CTSSSRVRGEETQYF
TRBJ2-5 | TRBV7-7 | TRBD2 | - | TGTGCTAGCAGCCTACGGGGGGGCTATGAGACCCAGTACTTC | CASSLRGGYETQYF
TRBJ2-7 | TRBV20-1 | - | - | TGCAGTGCAAGGGAGAGGACCTCCTACGAGCAGTACTTC | CSARERTSYEQYF
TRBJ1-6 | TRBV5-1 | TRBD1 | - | TGCGCCAGCGGGTGGACAGGCGGAGATGGGTCACCCCTCCACTTT | CASGWTGGDGSPLHF
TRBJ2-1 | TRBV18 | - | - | TGTGCCAGCTCACGGCCGGGACGGAAGACCTACAATGAGCAGTTCTTC | CASSRPGRKTYNEQFF
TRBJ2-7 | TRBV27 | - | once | TGTGCCAGCAGTTTATCGAATGCCGTCTACGAGCAGTACTTC | CASSLSNAVYEQYF
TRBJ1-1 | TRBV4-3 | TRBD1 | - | TGCGCCAGCAGCCAGGAAGACAGGGCGAAGGCTGAAGCTTTCTTT | CASSQEDRAKAEAFF
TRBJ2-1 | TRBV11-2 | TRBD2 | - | TGTGCCAGCAGCTTAGACTCAGCGGGAGATAGATCCTACAATGAGCAGTTCTTC | CASSLDSAGDRSYNEQFF
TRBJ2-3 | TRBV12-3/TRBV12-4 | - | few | TGTGCCAGCAGTTTTGACGCCACTAGCACAGATACGCAGTATTTT | CASSFDATSTDTQYF
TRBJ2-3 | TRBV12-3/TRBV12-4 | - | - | TGTGCCAGCAGTTTAGTTGGCAGCACAGATACGGAGTATTTT | CASSLVGSTDTEYF
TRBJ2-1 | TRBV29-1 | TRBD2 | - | TGCAGCGTCGATACTAGCGGGGGATACAATGAGCAGTTCTTC | CSVDTSGGYNEQFF